This TCR beta chain is from a study of blood T cells in healthy people across ages. A J-beta primer mix and a sample-barcoded 5' primer were used in a second PCR of about 6 to 12 cycles. MiXCR was run by TCRdb on the 5' RACE reads, yielding one entry per CDR3 protein. The sample holds approximately 690,000 distinct CDR3 sequences; 40% to 45% are singletons and the top ten take 30%. The V gene lost 1 base and the J gene lost 7 bases, with 16 bases spanning the gap. The germline V gene encodes CDR1 DFQATT and CDR2 SNEGSKA (reference sequence). This CDR3 contains 14 residues. The chain combines TRBV20-1 with TRBJ1-2; D gene unclear. The clonotype originates from a man older than 75 in good health. Sample: blood. CDR3 nucleotide sequence: TGCAGTGCTAGAGGGTCAGGTTCTCTTGTTGGCTACACCTTC. Its protein is CSARGSGSLVGYTF.